The entry below gives a single T cell receptor (beta chain) sequence along with its context. What it binds is not known. cDNA libraries of TCR beta carried unique molecular identifiers. There were 1 to 10 million T cells, and 480,000 or so cDNA molecules came from them. TCRdb re-derived calls from the PCR reads in MiXCR, one entry per CDR3 protein. The sample shows hundreds of thousands of distinct CDR3 sequences, around 53% of them seen only once. This entry is derived from a study of post-analysis software for immune sequencing data. Study-level background: Included among the disease courses, which were recorded for the cohort, were relapsing-remitting, secondary progressive and progressive-relapsing multiple sclerosis.

Trimming cost V 7 bases and J 1 base, with 15 bases left between them. CDR1 is SNHLY and CDR2 is FYNNEI in the germline V gene. The CDR3 consists of 15 residues. Study-level findings and limits: Significantly lower normalized Chao1 diversity was found in patients with multiple sclerosis relative to controls. F measure showed strong co-clustering of same-batch samples. Four or five TRBV segments were more frequent in patients than controls; TRBV5-6, TRBV5-1 and TRBV20-1 belonged to this group.

The sequenced material came from blood. V usage is TRBV2 and J usage is TRBJ2-3, with D tentatively TRBD1 (5 bases). The clonotype originates from a girl aged 5 to 17 with multiple sclerosis. Here the CDR3 reads CASTPTATGTDTQYF. CDR3 sequence (DNA): TGTGCCAGCACACCCACAGCGACAGGCACAGATACGCAGTATTTT.